Listed below are T cell receptor beta chains from one sample, sequenced in a study of shared clonotypes between healthy human individuals. Assay used: immunoSEQ multiplex PCR; TCRdb lists only in-frame clones, some missing. The sample lists around 2,100,000 clones; about 94% were seen once. The sequencing sample was made of naive CD8+ T cells sorted from blood. The receptors shown here come from a man aged 18-30 years in good health. The CDR3 runs from the conserved cysteine through the conserved F or W. The size field is filled for only some rows; it gives once, few, many or a size class.

>NA|TRBJ2-7|TRBV19
CASASFGDRSQYF
>NA|TRBJ2-7|TRBV10-3
CAISELQAPGTEFYEQYF
>NA|TRBJ1-2|TRBV28
CASSLAGVPNYGYTF
>NA|TRBJ2-7|TRBV7-9
CASSFGDTNEQYF
>NA|TRBJ1-1|TRBV5-4
CASRGNTEAFF
>once|TRBJ2-1|TRBV15
CATRRQGAPNEQFF
>NA|TRBJ2-5|TRBV9
CASSPTDYPWQETQYF
>NA|TRBJ1-4|TRBV30
CAWRRRGKKLFF
>NA|TRBJ1-1|TRBV6-1
CASSEFTAGGAAFF
>NA|TRBJ2-1|TRBV11-2
CASSLSREQFF
>NA|TRBJ2-7|TRBV4-1
CASSQDGDSIPHEQYF
>NA|TRBJ1-5|TRBV11-2
CASSLQGTLTNQPQHF
>few|TRBJ1-3|TRBV20-1
CSVGHLDTIYF
>NA|TRBJ2-7|TRBV6-5
CASSSTGGFYEQYF
>NA|TRBJ1-3|TRBV15
CATSRGSGNTIYF
>NA|TRBJ2-7|TRBV4-3
CASSHPVGDRLFDEQYF
>NA|TRBJ2-1|TRBV11-2
CASSSQDRTQTEYNEQFF
>once|TRBJ1-6|TRBV6-1
CASSEPTHREANSPLHF
>NA|TRBJ1-2|TRBV10-2
CASSEANYGYTF
>NA|TRBJ1-2|TRBV30
CAYRTGYGYTF
>NA|TRBJ2-5|TRBV27
CASSLSPETSGETQYF
>NA|TRBJ1-1|TRBV28
CASSLRGNTEAFF
>once|TRBJ2-2|TRBV7-6
CASSSIAEGELFF
>NA|TRBJ2-3|TRBV6-5
CASSPGGGNPDTQYF
>NA|TRBJ2-3|TRBV9
CASSVDGASTDTQYF
>NA|TRBJ2-7|TRBV27
CASRGFESYEQYF
>NA|TRBJ2-7|TRBV6-5
CASSSGTSGSEQYF
>NA|TRBJ1-5|TRBV4-1
CASSPGGKSPQHF
>NA|TRBJ1-1|TRBV19
CASSPQGYTEAFF
>NA|TRBJ1-2|TRBV6-1
CASSEEPRLANGAGYGYTF
>NA|TRBJ2-7|TRBV19
CASSQQYTYEQYF
>NA|TRBJ2-7|TRBV4-2
CASSQSGTGFAYEQYF
>NA|TRBJ1-2|TRBV6-5
CASSYRTGARSYGYTF
>NA|TRBJ1-4|TRBV11-2
CASSWGGSATNEKLFF
>NA|TRBJ2-1|TRBV7-9
CASSLEVRLDSYNEQFF
>NA|TRBJ2-7|TRBV13
CASSTGLAGREQYF
>once|TRBJ1-1|TRBV13
CASSLRTGATEAFF
>NA|TRBJ2-7|TRBV9
CASSVAGGNYEQYF